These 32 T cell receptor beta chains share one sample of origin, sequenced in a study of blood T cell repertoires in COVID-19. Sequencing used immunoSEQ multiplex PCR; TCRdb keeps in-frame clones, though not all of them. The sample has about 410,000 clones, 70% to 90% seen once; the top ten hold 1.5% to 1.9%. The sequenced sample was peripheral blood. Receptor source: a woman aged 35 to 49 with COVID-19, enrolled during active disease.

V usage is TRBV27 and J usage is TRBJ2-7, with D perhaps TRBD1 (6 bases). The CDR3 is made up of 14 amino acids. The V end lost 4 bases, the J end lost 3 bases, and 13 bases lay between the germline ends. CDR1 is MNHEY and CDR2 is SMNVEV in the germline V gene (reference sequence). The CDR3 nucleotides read TGTGCCAGCAGTTCGGGGACAATTAACTACGAGCAGTACTTC. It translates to CASSSGTINYEQYF.

The CDR3 protein is CASSIRQGGDNQPQHF. Here the CDR3 DNA reads TGTGCCAGTAGTATCCGGCAGGGGGGAGACAATCAGCCCCAGCATTTT. The chain recombines TRBV19 with TRBJ1-5, with 7 bases that match TRBD1. The CDR3 covers 16 residues. Germline V lookup: CDR1 LNHDA, CDR2 SQIVND (reference sequence). Trimming at V came to 3 bases and at J to 3 bases, leaving 8 bases not matched to a gene.

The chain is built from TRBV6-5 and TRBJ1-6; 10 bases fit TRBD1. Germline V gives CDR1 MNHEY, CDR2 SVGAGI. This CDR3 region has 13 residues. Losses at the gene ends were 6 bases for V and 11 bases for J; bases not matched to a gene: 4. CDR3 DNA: TGTGCCAGCAGGGGACAGGGGCTTCCACCCCTCCACTTT. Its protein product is CASRGQGLPPLHF.

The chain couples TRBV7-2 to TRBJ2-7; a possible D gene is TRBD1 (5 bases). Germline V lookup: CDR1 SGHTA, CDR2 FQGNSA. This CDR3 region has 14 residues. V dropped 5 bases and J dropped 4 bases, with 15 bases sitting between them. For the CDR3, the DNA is TGTGCCAGCAGCCATTCCCCAGGGATATACGAGCAGTACTTC. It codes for CASSHSPGIYEQYF.

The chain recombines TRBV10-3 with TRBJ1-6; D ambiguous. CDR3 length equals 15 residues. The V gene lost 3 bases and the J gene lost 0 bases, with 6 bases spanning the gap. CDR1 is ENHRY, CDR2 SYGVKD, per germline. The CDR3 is CAISDRSSYNSPLHF. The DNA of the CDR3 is TGTGCCATCAGTGACCGTAGCTCCTATAATTCACCCCTCCACTTT.

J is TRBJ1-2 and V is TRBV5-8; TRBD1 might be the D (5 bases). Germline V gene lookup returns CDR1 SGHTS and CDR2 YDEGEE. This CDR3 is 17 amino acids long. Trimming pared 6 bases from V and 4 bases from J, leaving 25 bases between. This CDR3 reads CASTTPGVGARVYGYTF. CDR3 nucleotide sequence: TGTGCCAGCACCACCCCGGGGGTAGGGGCCCGTGTCTATGGCTACACCTTC. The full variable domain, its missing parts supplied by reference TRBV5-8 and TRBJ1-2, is EAGVTQSPTHLIKTRGQQATLRCSPISGHTSVYWYQQALGLGLQFLLWYDEGEERNRGNFPPRFSGRQFPNYSSELNVNALELEDSALYLCASTTPGVGARVYGYTFGSGTRLTVV.

CDR3 residues: CAISPNFRVDTEAFF. As DNA, the CDR3 is TGTGCCATCAGTCCCAACTTCAGGGTTGACACTGAAGCTTTCTTT. The chain couples TRBV10-3 to TRBJ1-1; possibly TRBD1 for D (5 bases). CDR1 and CDR2 from the germline V gene are ENHRY and SYGVKD. CDR3 length equals 15 residues. V was pared by 5 bases and J by 3 bases, with 16 bases between.

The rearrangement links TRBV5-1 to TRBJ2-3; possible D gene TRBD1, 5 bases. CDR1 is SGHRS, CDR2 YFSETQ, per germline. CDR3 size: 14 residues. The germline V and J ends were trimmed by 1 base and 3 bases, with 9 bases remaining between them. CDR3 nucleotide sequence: TGCGCCAGCAGCTTGCCTCGACAGACAGATACGCAGTATTTT. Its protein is CASSLPRQTDTQYF.

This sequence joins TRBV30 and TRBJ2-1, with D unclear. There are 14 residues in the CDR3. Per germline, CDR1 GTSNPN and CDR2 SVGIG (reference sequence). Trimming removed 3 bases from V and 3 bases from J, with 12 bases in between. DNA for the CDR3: TGTGCCTGGAGCCCACTATCACTCTACAATGAGCAGTTCTTC. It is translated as CAWSPLSLYNEQFF.

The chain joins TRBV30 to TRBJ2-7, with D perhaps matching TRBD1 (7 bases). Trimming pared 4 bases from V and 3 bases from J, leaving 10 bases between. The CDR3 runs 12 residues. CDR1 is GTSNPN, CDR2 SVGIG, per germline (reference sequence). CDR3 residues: CAWTRGVYEQYF. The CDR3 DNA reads TGTGCCTGGACCAGGGGGGTCTACGAGCAGTACTTC. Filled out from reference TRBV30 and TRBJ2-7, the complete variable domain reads SQTIHQWPATLVQPVGSPLSLECTVEGTSNPNLYWYRQAAGRGLQLLFYSVGIGQISSEVPQNLSASRPQDRQFILSSKKLLLSDSGFYLCAWTRGVYEQYFGPGTRLTVT.

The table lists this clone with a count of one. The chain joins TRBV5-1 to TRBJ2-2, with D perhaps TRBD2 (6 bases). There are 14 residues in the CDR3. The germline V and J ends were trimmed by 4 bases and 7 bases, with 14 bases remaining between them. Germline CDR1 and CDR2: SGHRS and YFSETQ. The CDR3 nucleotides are TGCGCCAGCAGCAGGACTACAAGGGGCGGGGAGCTGTTTTTT. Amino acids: CASSRTTRGGELFF.

The CDR3 sequence is CASSLGTSSYEQYF. The CDR3 region has the DNA TGTGCCAGCAGCCTCGGGACTTCTTCCTACGAGCAGTACTTC. This chain connects TRBV3-1 (or the pseudogene TRBV3-2) to TRBJ2-7; D is perhaps TRBD2 (6 bases). V lost 4 bases and J 1 base, leaving 11 bases between the germline ends. Per the germline V gene, CDR1 is LGHDT and CDR2 is YNNKEL (reference sequence). This CDR3 comprises 14 residues.

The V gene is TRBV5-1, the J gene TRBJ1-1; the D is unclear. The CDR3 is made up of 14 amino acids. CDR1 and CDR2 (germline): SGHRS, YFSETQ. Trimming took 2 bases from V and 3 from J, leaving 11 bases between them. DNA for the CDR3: TGCGCCAGCAGCTTATGGCAGAAAGACACTGAAGCTTTCTTT. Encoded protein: CASSLWQKDTEAFF.

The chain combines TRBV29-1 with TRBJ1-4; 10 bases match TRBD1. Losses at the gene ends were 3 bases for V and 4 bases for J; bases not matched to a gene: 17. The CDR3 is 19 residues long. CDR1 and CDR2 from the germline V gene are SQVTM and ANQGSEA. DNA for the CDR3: TGCAGCGTTGACCTCCCGGGACAGGGGCCAGACAGTTATAATGAAAAACTGTTTTTT. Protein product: CSVDLPGQGPDSYNEKLFF.

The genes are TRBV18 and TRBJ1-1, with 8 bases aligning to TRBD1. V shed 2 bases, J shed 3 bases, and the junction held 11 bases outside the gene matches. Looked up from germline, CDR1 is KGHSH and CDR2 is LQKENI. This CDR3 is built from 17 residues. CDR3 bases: TGTGCCAGCTCACCAAACGGCGCAGGGGGCCTACACACTGAAGCTTTCTTT. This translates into CASSPNGAGGLHTEAFF. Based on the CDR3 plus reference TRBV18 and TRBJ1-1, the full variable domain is NAGVMQNPRHLVRRRGQEARLRCSPMKGHSHVYWYRQLPEEGLKFMVYLQKENIIDESGMPKERFSAEFPKEGPSILRIQQVVRGDSAAYFCASSPNGAGGLHTEAFFGQGTRLTVV.

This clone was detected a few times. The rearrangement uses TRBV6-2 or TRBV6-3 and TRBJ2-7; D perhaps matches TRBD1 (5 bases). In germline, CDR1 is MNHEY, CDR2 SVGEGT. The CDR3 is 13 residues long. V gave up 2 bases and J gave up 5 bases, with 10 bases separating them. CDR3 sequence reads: CASSYRGRNEQYF. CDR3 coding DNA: TGTGCCAGCAGTTACAGGGGAAGAAACGAGCAGTACTTC.

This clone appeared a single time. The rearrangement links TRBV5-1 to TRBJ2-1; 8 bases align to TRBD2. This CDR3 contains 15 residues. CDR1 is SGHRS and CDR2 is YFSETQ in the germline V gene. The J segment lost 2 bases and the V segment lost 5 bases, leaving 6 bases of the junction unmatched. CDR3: CASSREGSTYNEQFF. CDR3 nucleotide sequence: TGCGCCAGCAGTCGGGAGGGTTCCACCTACAATGAGCAGTTCTTC.

CDR3 sequence reads: CASTRLARTYEQYF. In DNA form, the CDR3 reads TGTGCCAGCACCAGACTAGCGCGAACCTACGAGCAGTACTTC. The chain has TRBV6-5 and TRBJ2-7, with 8 positions matching TRBD2. The CDR3 loop spans 14 amino acids. The V and J ends lost 7 bases and 2 bases, in that order; junction bases with no gene match: 7. Germline V gives CDR1 MNHEY, CDR2 SVGAGI.

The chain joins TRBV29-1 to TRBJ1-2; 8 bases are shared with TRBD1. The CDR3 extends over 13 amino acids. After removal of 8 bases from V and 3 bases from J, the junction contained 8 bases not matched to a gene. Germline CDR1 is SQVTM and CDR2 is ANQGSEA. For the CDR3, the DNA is TGCAGCACTTGGACAGGGACTCACTATGGCTACACCTTC. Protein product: CSTWTGTHYGYTF.

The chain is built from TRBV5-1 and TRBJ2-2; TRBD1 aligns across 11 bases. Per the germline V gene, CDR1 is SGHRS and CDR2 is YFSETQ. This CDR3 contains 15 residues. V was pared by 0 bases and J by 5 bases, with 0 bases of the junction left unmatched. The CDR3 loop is CASSLGDRGTGELFF. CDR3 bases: TGCGCCAGCAGCTTGGGGGACAGGGGGACCGGGGAGCTGTTTTTT.

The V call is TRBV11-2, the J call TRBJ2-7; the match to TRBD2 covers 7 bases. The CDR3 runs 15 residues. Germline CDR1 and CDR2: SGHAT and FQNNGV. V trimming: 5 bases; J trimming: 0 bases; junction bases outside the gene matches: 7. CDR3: CASSGTSASSYEQYF. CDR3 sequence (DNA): TGTGCCAGCAGCGGAACTAGCGCGAGCTCCTACGAGCAGTACTTC.

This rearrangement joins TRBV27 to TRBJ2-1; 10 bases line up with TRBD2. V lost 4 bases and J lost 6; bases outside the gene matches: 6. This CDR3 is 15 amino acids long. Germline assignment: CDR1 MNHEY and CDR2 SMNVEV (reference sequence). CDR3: CASSSRLAGSNEQFF. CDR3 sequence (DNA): TGTGCCAGCAGTTCGAGACTAGCGGGTTCCAATGAGCAGTTCTTC.

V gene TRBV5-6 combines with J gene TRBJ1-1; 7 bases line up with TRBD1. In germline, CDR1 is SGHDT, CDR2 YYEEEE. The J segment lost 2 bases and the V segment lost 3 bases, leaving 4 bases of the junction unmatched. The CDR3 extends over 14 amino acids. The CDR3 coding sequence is TGTGCCAGCAGCTCACGGGACAGTAACACTGAAGCTTTCTTT. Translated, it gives CASSSRDSNTEAFF.

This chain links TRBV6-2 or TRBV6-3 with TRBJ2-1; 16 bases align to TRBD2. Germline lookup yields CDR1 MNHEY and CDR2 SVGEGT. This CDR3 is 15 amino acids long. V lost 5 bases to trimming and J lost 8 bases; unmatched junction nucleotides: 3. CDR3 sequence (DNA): TGTGCCAGCAGTCCGGGACTAGCGGGAGGGGATGAGCAGTTCTTC. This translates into CASSPGLAGGDEQFF.

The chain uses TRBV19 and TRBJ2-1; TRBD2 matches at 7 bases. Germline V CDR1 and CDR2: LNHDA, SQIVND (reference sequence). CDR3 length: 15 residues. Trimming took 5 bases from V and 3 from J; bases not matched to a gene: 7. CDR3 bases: TGTGCCAGTAGTCCGTGGGTAGCGGGCTACAATGAGCAGTTCTTC. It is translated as CASSPWVAGYNEQFF.

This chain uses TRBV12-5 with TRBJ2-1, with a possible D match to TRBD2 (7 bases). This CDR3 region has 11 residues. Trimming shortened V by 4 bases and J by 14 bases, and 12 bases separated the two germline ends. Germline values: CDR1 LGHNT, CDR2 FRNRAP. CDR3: CASGSWGGEFF. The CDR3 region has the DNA TGTGCTAGTGGTTCCTGGGGGGGCGAGTTCTTC.

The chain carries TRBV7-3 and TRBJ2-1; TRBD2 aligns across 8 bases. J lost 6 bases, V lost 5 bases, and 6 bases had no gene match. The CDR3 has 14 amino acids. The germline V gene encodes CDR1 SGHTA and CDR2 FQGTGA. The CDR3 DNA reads TGTGCCAGCAGCCCCGCCGGGAGGGCCAATGAGCAGTTCTTC. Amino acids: CASSPAGRANEQFF. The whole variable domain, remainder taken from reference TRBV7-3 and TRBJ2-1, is GAGVSQTPSNKVTEKGKYVELRCDPISGHTALYWYRQSLGQGPEFLIYFQGTGAADDSGLPNDRFFAVRPEGSVSTLKIQRTERGDSAVYLCASSPAGRANEQFFGPGTRLTVL.

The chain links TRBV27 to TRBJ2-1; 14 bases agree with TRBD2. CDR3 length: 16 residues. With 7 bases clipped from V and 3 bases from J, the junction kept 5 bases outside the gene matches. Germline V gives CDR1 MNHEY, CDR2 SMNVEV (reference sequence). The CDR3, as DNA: TGTGCCAGCAAAGGACTAGCGGGGGGCCTCTACAATGAGCAGTTCTTC. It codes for CASKGLAGGLYNEQFF.

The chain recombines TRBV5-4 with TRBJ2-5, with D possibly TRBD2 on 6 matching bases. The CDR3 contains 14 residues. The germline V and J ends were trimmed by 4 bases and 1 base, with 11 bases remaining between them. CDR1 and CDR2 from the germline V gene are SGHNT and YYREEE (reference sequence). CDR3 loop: CASSPTRGQETQYF. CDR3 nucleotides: TGTGCCAGCAGCCCGACTAGGGGCCAAGAGACCCAGTACTTC. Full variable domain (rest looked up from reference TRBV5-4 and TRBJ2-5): ETGVTQSPTHLIKTRGQQVTLRCSSQSGHNTVSWYQQALGQGPQFIFQYYREEENGRGNFPPRFSGLQFPNYSSELNVNALELDDSALYLCASSPTRGQETQYFGPGTRLLVL.

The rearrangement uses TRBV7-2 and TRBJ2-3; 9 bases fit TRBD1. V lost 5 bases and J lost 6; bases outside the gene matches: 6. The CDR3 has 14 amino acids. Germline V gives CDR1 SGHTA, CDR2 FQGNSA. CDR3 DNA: TGTGCCAGCAGCCAACAGGGGGCCAAGGATACGCAGTATTTT. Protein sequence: CASSQQGAKDTQYF. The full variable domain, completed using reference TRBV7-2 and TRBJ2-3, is GAGVSQSPSNKVTEKGKDVELRCDPISGHTALYWYRQSLGQGLEFLIYFQGNSAPDKSGLPSDRFSAERTGGSVSTLTIQRTQQEDSAVYLCASSQQGAKDTQYFGPGTRLTVL.

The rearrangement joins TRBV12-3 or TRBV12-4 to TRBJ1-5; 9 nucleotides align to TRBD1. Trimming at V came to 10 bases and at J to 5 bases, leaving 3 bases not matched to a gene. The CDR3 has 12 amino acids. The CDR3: CANGQGYQPQHF. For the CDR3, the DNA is TGTGCCAACGGACAGGGGTATCAGCCCCAGCATTTT.

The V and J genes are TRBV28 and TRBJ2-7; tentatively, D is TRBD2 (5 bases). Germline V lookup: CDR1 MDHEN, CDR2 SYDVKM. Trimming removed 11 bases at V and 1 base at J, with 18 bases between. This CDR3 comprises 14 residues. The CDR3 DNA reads TGTGCCCCTCTCAAAGAGGGCCCTTCCTACGAGCAGTACTTC. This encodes CAPLKEGPSYEQYF.